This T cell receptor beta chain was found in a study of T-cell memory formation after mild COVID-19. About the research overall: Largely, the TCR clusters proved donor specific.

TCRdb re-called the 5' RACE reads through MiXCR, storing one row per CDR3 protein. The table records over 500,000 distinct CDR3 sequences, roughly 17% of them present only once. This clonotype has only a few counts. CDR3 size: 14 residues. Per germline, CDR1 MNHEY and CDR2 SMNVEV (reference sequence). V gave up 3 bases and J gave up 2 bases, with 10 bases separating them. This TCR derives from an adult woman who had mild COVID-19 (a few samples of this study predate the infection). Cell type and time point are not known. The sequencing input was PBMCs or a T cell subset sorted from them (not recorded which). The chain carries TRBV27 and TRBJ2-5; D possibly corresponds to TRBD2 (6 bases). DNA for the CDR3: TGTGCCAGCAGTTTGTGGCGGGGACAAGAGACCCAGTACTTC. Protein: CASSLWRGQETQYF.